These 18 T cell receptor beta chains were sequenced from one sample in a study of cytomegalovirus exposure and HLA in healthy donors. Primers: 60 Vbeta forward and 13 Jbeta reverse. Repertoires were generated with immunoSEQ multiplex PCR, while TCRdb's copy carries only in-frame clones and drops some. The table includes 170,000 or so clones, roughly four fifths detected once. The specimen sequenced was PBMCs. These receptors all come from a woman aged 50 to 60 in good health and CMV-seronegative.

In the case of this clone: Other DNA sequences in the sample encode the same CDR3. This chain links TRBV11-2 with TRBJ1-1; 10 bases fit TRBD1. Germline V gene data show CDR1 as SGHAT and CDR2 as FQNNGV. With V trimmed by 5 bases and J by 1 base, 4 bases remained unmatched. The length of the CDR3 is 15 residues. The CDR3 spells CASSLRTGGNTEAFF. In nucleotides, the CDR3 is TGTGCCAGCAGCCTAAGGACAGGGGGGAACACTGAAGCTTTCTTT.

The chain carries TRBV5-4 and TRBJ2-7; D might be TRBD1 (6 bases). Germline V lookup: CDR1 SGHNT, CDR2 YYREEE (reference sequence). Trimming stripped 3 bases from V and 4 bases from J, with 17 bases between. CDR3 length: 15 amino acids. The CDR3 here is CASSSHDRRFYEQYF. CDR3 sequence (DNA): TGTGCCAGCAGCTCACACGACAGGCGTTTTTACGAGCAGTACTTC.

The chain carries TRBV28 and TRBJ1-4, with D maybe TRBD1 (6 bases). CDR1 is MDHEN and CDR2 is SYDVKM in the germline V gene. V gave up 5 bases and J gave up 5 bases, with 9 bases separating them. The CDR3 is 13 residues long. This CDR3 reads CASSGGRNEKLFF. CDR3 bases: TGTGCCAGCAGTGGGGGCAGGAATGAAAAACTGTTTTTT.

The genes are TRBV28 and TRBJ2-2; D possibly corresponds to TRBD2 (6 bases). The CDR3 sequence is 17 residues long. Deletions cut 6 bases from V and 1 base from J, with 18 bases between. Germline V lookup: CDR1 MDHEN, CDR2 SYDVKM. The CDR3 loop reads CASRASEIQKNTGELFF. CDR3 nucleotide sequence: TGTGCCAGCAGGGCTAGCGAGATACAGAAGAACACCGGGGAGCTGTTTTTT.

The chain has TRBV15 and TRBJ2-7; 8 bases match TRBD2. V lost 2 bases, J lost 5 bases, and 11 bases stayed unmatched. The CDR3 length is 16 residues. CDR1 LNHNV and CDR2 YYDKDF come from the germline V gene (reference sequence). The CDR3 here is CATSRTQGLAGHEQYF. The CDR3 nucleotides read TGTGCCACCAGCAGAACCCAGGGGCTAGCGGGCCACGAGCAGTACTTC.

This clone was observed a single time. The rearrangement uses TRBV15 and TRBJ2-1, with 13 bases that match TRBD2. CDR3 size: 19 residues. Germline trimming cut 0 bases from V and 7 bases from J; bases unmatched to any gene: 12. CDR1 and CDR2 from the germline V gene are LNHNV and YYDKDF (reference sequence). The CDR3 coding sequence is TGTGCCACCAGCAGAGAGGTTCTACCGGGACTAGCGGGGATGAATGAGCAGTTCTTC. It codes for CATSREVLPGLAGMNEQFF.

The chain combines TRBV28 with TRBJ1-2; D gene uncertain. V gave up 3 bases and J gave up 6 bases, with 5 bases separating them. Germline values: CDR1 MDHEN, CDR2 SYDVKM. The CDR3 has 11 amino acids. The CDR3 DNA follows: TGTGCCAGCAGTTTTGCGGATGGCTACACCTTC. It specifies CASSFADGYTF.

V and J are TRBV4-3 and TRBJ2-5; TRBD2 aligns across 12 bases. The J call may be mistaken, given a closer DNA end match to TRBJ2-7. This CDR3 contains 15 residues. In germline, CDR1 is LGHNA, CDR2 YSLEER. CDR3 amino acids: CASSPGLAGPYEQYF. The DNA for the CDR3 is TGCGCCAGCAGCCCCGGACTAGCGGGACCATACGAGCAGTACTTC.

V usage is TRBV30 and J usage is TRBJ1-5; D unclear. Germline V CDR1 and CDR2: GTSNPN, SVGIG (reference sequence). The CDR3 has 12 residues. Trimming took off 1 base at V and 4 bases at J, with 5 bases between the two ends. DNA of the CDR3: TGTGCCTGGAGTGGGAGAAATCAGCCCCAGCATTTT. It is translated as CAWSGRNQPQHF.

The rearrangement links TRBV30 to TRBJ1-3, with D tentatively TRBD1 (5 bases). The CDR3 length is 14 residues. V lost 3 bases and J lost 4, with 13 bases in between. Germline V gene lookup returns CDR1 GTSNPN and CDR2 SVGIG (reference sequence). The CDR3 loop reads CAWSQGWEGNTIYF. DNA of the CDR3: TGTGCCTGGAGCCAGGGATGGGAAGGAAACACCATATATTTT.

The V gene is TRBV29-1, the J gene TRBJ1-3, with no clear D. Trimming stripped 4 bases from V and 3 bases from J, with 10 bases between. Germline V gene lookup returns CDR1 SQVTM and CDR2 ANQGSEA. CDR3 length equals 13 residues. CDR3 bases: TGCAGCGTTGGAGAGACTCGTGGAAACACCATATATTTT. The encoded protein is CSVGETRGNTIYF.

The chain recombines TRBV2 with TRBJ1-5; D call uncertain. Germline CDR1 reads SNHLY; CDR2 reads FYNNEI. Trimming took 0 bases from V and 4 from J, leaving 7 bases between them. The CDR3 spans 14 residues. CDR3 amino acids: CASSEAERNQPQHF. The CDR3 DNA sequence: TGTGCCAGCAGTGAAGCCGAGAGGAATCAGCCCCAGCATTTT.

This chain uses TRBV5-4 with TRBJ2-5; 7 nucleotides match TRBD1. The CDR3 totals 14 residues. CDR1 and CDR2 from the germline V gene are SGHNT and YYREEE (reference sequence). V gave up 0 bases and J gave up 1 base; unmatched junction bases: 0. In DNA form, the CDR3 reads TGTGCCAGCAGCTTGGGACAGGGCCAAGAGACCCAGTACTTC. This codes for CASSLGQGQETQYF.

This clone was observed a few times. In DNA, the CDR3 is TGTGCCAGCAGCCCCCTAGGAAGCTCCTACAATGAGCAGTTCTTC. Its translation is CASSPLGSSYNEQFF. The chain recombines TRBV4-2 with TRBJ2-1; D is unresolved. This CDR3 is 15 amino acids long. CDR1 is LGHNA, CDR2 YNFKEQ, per germline. V lost 4 bases and J lost 0, with 10 bases in between.

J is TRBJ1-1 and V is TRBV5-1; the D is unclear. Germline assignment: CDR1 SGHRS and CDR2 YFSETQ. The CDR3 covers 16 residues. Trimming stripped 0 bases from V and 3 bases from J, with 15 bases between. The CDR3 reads CASSLEGGILDTEAFF. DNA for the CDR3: TGCGCCAGCAGCTTGGAGGGCGGGATATTGGACACTGAAGCTTTCTTT.

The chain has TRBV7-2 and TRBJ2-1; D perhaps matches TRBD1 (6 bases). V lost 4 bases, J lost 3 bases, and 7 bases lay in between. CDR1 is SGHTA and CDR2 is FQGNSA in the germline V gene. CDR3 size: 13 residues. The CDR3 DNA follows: TGTGCCAGCAGCTGGACAGACTACAATGAGCAGTTCTTC. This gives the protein CASSWTDYNEQFF.

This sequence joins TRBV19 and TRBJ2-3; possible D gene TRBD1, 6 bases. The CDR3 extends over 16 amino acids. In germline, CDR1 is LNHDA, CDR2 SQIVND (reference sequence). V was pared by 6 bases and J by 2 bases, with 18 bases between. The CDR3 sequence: CASRAGAPVDTDTQYF. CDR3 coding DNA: TGTGCCAGTAGGGCAGGGGCCCCGGTCGACACAGATACGCAGTATTTT.

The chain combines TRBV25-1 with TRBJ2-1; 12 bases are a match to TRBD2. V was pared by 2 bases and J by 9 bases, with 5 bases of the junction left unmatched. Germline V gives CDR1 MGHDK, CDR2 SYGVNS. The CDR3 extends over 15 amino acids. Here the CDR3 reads CASSELAGGQVEQFF. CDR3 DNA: TGTGCCAGCAGTGAACTAGCGGGGGGGCAAGTTGAGCAGTTCTTC.